A single sample is the source of the 21 T cell receptor beta chains below, sequenced in a study of tumor-infiltrating lymphocytes in primary liver carcinoma. RNA and DNA were co-extracted from around 20-30 mg of unsorted bulk tissue. TCR beta cDNA was prepared out of approximately 470 ng total RNA by means of a constant-region primer. A slightly modified ARM-PCR protocol with three nested multiplex PCR rounds produced these TCR beta libraries. TRBV1-TRBV30 forward primers paired with a C-beta reverse primer were used in the first two PCR rounds, which ran about 11 cycles each. TCRdb fed the multiplex PCR reads into MiXCR, producing one record per CDR3 protein. The table lists about 120,000 distinct CDR3 sequences, 60% to 70% of them singletons. Sequenced sample: liver tumor tissue from sampling region 1. Subset given: tumor region T1, superior pole. The receptors were gathered from a woman aged 55-75 years with primary liver carcinoma and hepatitis B virus infection.

The chain recombines TRBV28 with TRBJ1-2, with D tentatively TRBD1 (6 bases). The CDR3 totals 13 residues. Trimming removed 6 bases from V and 8 bases from J, with 16 bases in between. Germline assignment: CDR1 MDHEN and CDR2 SYDVKM. CDR3 DNA sequence: TGTGCCAGCAGATCAACGCCGACAGGCGGCTACACCTTC. Translated, it gives CASRSTPTGGYTF.

As to this clonotype: The junction departs from the called germline gene at one end, perhaps through a read error. The rearrangement joins TRBV6-2 or TRBV6-3 to TRBJ2-3, with 8 bases that match TRBD2. Germline CDR1 reads MNHEY; CDR2 reads SVGEGT. The CDR3 totals 16 residues. The CDR3 spells CASSCSLAAPTDTQYF. Here the CDR3 DNA reads TGTGCCAGCAGTTGCTCACTAGCGGCGCCCACAGATACGCAATATTTT.

A word on this clonotype: The junction differs from germline at one of its ends, possibly a read error. The V call is TRBV11-3, the J call TRBJ2-1; a weak D match, TRBD2 (7 bases). This CDR3 has 17 amino acids. The germline CDR1 and CDR2 sequences are SGHNT and YENEEA. This chain's CDR3 is CASISRGARTMGNEQFF. CDR3 sequence (DNA): TGTGCGAGCATCTCCCGGGGGGCCCGGACCATGGGCAATGAGCAGTTCTTC.

A word on this clonotype: One junction end does not reproduce the germline sequence, and a read error may be involved. The chain joins TRBV4-1 to TRBJ2-7; D is unresolved. This CDR3 is built from 14 residues. In germline, CDR1 is MGHRA, CDR2 YSYEKL. The CDR3 DNA reads TGCGTCAGCAGCCAAGCAATCTCTTGCTACGAGCAGTACTTC. Its translation: CVSSQAISCYEQYF.

J is TRBJ2-1 and V is TRBV6-6; 8 bases map to TRBD2. The CDR3 has 14 residues. With V trimmed by 5 bases and J by 8 bases, 8 bases remained unmatched. Germline-derived CDR1 and CDR2 are MNHNY and SVGAGI (reference sequence). CDR3 nucleotides: TGTGCCAGCAGTAGAAGCGGGAGTCACGATGAGCAGTTCTTC. Its protein product is CASSRSGSHDEQFF.

As concerns this clonotype: A much larger clone differs from this one at a single base, so this may be a read error. The V and J genes are TRBV4-1 and TRBJ1-3; the D is unclear. The length of the CDR3 is 17 residues. Germline V CDR1 and CDR2: MGHRA, YSYEKL. CDR3 sequence reads: CATSQEGGRGAGNTIYF. CDR3 in DNA: TGCGCCACCAGCCAAGAGGGCGGACGGGGAGCTGGAAACACCATATATTTT.

This clonotype was observed a single time. Given a much more abundant clone one base away, this may be a read error. CDR3 amino acids: CASSLFMAQDRSNQPQHF. DNA of the CDR3: TGTGCCAGCAGCTTGTTCATGGCCCAGGACAGGAGCAATCAGCCCCAGCATTTT. V and J are TRBV5-6 and TRBJ1-5; 7 bases are shared with TRBD1. There are 18 residues in the CDR3. V lost 1 base, J lost 1 base, and 11 bases stayed unmatched. From germline, CDR1 is SGHDT and CDR2 YYEEEE.

In this sample, this clonotype turned up a few times. The chain joins TRBV11-2 to TRBJ2-3; TRBD2 matches at 9 bases. V dropped 9 bases and J dropped 13; count of bases not matched to a gene: 11. The CDR3 covers 12 residues. Germline CDR1 SGHAT, CDR2 FQNNGV. The CDR3 DNA reads TGTGCCAGTAGCGTCCCTAGCGGGATGGAGTATTTT. Translated, it gives CASSVPSGMEYF.

With regard to this clonotype: The junction does not match germline at one end; this may be a read error. The chain uses TRBV10-3 and TRBJ2-7, with 13 bases aligning to TRBD2. CDR1 is ENHRY, CDR2 SYGVKD, per germline. The CDR3 consists of 16 residues. The CDR3: CVISTRPGLAGNEQYF. CDR3 in DNA: TGTGTCATCAGTACCAGACCGGGACTAGCGGGAAACGAGCAGTACTTC.

On this clonotype: The conserved final phenylalanine or tryptophan is absent from the CDR3, which likely points to a read error. The J gene is TRBJ2-7, the V gene TRBV11-2; no reliable D call. CDR1 and CDR2 (germline): SGHAT, FQNNGV. This CDR3 comprises 14 residues. For the CDR3, the DNA is TGTCCCAGCAGCCCCCCAGCGCGGCGGTACGAGCAGTACCTC. Translating it yields CPSSPPARRYEQYL.

The chain has TRBV11-2 and TRBJ2-1; D may be TRBD1 (6 bases). The germline V gene has CDR1 SGHAT and CDR2 FQNNGV. The CDR3 contains 13 residues. The V gene lost 4 bases and the J gene lost 8 bases, with 12 bases spanning the gap. The CDR3 coding sequence is TGTGCCAGCAGCTCCGGGACAATGGATGAGCAGTTCTTC. It codes for CASSSGTMDEQFF.

A remark on this clonotype: The missing conserved phenylalanine or tryptophan at the end of this CDR3 makes a read error likely. The rearrangement links TRBV6-6 to TRBJ2-2; TRBD2 agrees at 10 bases. CDR3 length: 16 amino acids. Germline V gene data show CDR1 as MNHNY and CDR2 as SVGAGI (reference sequence). Trimming at V came to 2 bases and at J to 4 bases, leaving 4 bases not matched to a gene. The DNA for the CDR3 is TGTGCCAGCAGTTACCCAGCGGGAGGGAGCACCGGGGAGCTGTTTTTG. This translates into CASSYPAGGSTGELFL.

For this clonotype: This may be a read error, as it is one base from a much larger clone. It is likely a read error, because the conserved phenylalanine at the end of the CDR3 is missing. This chain links TRBV5-1 with TRBJ1-1; D is perhaps TRBD1 (5 bases). The CDR3 loop spans 14 amino acids. Trimming took off 0 bases at V and 3 bases at J, with 9 bases between the two ends. The V gene's germline CDR1 is SGHRS and CDR2 YFSETQ. The CDR3 nucleotides are TGCGCCAGCAGCTTGGCCTCAGGGCACACTGAAGCTTTCCTT. Translation gives CASSLASGHTEAFL.

The chain links TRBV27 to TRBJ1-1; the D is unclear. V lost 0 bases and J 3 bases, leaving 8 bases between the germline ends. CDR1 is MNHEY and CDR2 is SMNVEV in the germline V gene (reference sequence). CDR3 length: 14 amino acids. The DNA for the CDR3 is TGTGCCAGCAGTTTATCAACCCAGTACACTGAAGCTTTCTTT. Translation gives CASSLSTQYTEAFF.

This clonotype was seen repeatedly, ten times or more. This chain connects TRBV29-1 to TRBJ2-3, with D unresolved. Trimming cost V 4 bases and J 0 bases, with 5 bases left between them. CDR1 is SQVTM, CDR2 ANQGSEA, per germline. This CDR3 comprises 12 residues. CDR3 DNA sequence: TGCAGCGTTGGAAGGAGCACAGATACGCAGTATTTT. As protein: CSVGRSTDTQYF.

On this clonotype: The conserved phenylalanine or tryptophan normally closing the CDR3 is absent here, so this likely arose from a read error. The gene calls are TRBV2 and TRBJ2-2; D is undetermined. The CDR3 spans 13 residues. Trimming cost V 4 bases and J 6 bases, with 9 bases left between them. The germline CDR1 and CDR2 sequences are SNHLY and FYNNEI. As DNA, the CDR3 is TGTGCCAGCAGTGGGGTGGCCGCCGGGGAGCTGTTTATT. Protein sequence: CASSGVAAGELFI.

Details on this clonotype: A read error may explain this, as a much larger clone is one base away. This chain joins TRBV11-2 and TRBJ2-1, with D possibly matching TRBD1 (5 bases). The V gene's germline CDR1 is SGHAT and CDR2 FQNNGV. This CDR3 spans 15 amino acids. CDR3 DNA: TGTGCCAGCAGCGTAGGCGAGACAGCCTACAGTGAGCAGTTCTTC. Residues: CASSVGETAYSEQFF.

For this clonotype: At one end the junction does not follow the germline gene, possibly because of a read error. The rearrangement links TRBV12-3 or TRBV12-4 to TRBJ2-2, with D perhaps TRBD2 (5 bases). The CDR3 extends over 13 amino acids. CDR3 in DNA: TGTCCCAACAGTTTCAGGAACACCGGGGAGTTGTTTTTT. This codes for CPNSFRNTGELFF.

Notes on this clonotype: The CDR3 does not close with the conserved phenylalanine or tryptophan, likely indicating a read error. The DNA is left out, because the CDR3 cannot be placed on it with certainty; the CDR3 is given as TCRdb lists it. CDR3 protein: CASSPPTSGSKYL. The genes are TRBV5-1 and TRBJ2-5; TRBD2, the D gene given by the table, was not confirmed from the DNA. Germline V gene lookup returns CDR1 SGHRS and CDR2 YFSETQ. The CDR3 has 13 amino acids, counting both end residues.

This clonotype has at least ten counts. The chain recombines TRBV29-1 with TRBJ1-2; TRBD1 might be the D (5 bases). V lost 7 bases and J 6 bases, leaving 15 bases between the germline ends. The germline gives CDR1 SQVTM, CDR2 ANQGSEA. The CDR3 covers 12 residues. The CDR3 DNA reads as TGCAGCGGTGGCGGGGCGGGAGATGGCTACACCTTC. This encodes CSGGGAGDGYTF.

Worth noting for this clonotype: At one boundary the junction diverges from the germline segment, which might be a read error. The chain uses TRBV29-1 and TRBJ1-1; D possibly corresponds to TRBD1 (5 bases). There are 13 residues in the CDR3. In germline, CDR1 is SQVTM, CDR2 ANQGSEA. In DNA form, the CDR3 reads TGCAGCGTTGTCCGGGGCGGGAACACTGAAGCTCTCTTT. Protein: CSVVRGGNTEALF.